Sequencing of this TCR beta chain was carried out in a study of blood T cell repertoires in COVID-19. The table came from immunoSEQ multiplex PCR; TCRdb's copy has only in-frame clones and leaves some out. The data contain about 100,000 clones, more than 85% of them singletons. Germline values: CDR1 MGHRA, CDR2 YSYEKL. V was pared by 1 base and J by 8 bases, with 20 bases between. This CDR3 is built from 17 residues. J is TRBJ1-4 and V is TRBV4-1; D might be TRBD1 (6 bases). The clonotype comes from a man aged 45-65 years with active COVID-19. The source material was peripheral blood. The CDR3 loop reads CASSQVGGQQPGEKLFF. The DNA for the CDR3 is TGCGCCAGCAGCCAAGTCGGGGGGCAACAACCGGGAGAAAAACTGTTTTTT.